Following are 14 T cell receptor beta chains from one sample sequenced in a study of T cells in localized non-small cell lung cancer. TCRdb's copy holds only in-frame clones and misses some; the assay was immunoSEQ multiplex PCR. The sample has tens of thousands of clones, roughly 89% seen once. The starting material was peripheral blood mononuclear cells, obtained before any cancer treatment. Receptors originate from a male donor at least 60 years old with stage II lung adenocarcinoma.

The genes are TRBV7-9 and TRBJ2-5; D is possibly TRBD1 or TRBD2 (7 bases each). This CDR3 comprises 18 residues. The V gene lost 1 base and the J gene lost 5 bases, with 23 bases spanning the gap. Germline V gene data show CDR1 as SEHNR and CDR2 as FQNEAQ (reference sequence). The CDR3 DNA reads TGTGCCAGCAGCTTAGGCACGGGAGGACAGGTCGCTTCGGAGACCCAGTACTTC. Protein sequence: CASSLGTGGQVASETQYF.

The chain couples TRBV7-9 to TRBJ2-4, with 8 nucleotides matching TRBD1. Trimming took 1 base from V and 8 from J; bases not matched to a gene: 1. The length of the CDR3 is 13 residues. Germline CDR1 reads SEHNR; CDR2 reads FQNEAQ (reference sequence). The CDR3 nucleotides read TGTGCCAGCAGCTTAGAACAGGGGGACATTCAGTACTTC. Protein: CASSLEQGDIQYF.

The chain couples TRBV4-2 to TRBJ1-5; TRBD1 might be the D (6 bases). Germline V CDR1 and CDR2: LGHNA, YNFKEQ. The CDR3 is 13 amino acids. Trimming shortened V by 4 bases and J by 4 bases, and 8 bases separated the two germline ends. The CDR3 DNA reads TGTGCCAGCAGCCGTGGACAGAATCAGCCCCAGCATTTT. Translating it yields CASSRGQNQPQHF.

Points on this clone: In the same sample, other DNA sequences code for this CDR3. CDR3 protein: CASSQLTSGHGEQYF. For the CDR3, the DNA is TGCGCCAGCAGCCAACTGACTAGCGGGCACGGCGAGCAGTACTTC. This sequence joins TRBV4-1 and TRBJ2-7, with 10 bases identical to TRBD2. V shed 2 bases, J shed 6 bases, and the junction held 7 bases outside the gene matches. Germline assignment: CDR1 MGHRA and CDR2 YSYEKL. The CDR3 runs 15 residues.

The rearrangement joins TRBV28 to TRBJ1-2, with D possibly matching TRBD1 (5 bases). This CDR3 spans 13 amino acids. CDR1 and CDR2 from the germline V gene are MDHEN and SYDVKM. V lost 11 bases and J 8 bases, leaving 21 bases between the germline ends. The DNA of the CDR3 is TGTGCCTGCCAACGAGGGGTAATAAAGGGCTACACCTTC. It translates to CACQRGVIKGYTF.

In this sample, this clone turned up once. The chain combines TRBV14 with TRBJ1-3; TRBD1 is a possible D gene (6 bases). The CDR3 runs to 15 residues. The germline V gene encodes CDR1 SGHDN and CDR2 FVKESK. The ends were cut back, 4 bases at V and 3 bases at J, with 13 bases in the middle. CDR3 in DNA: TGTGCCAGCAGCCCAACAGGGTCCCGTGGAAACACCATATATTTT. As protein: CASSPTGSRGNTIYF.

The chain employs TRBV28 and TRBJ1-2, with unresolved D. CDR3 length: 13 amino acids. Deletions cut 4 bases from V and 4 bases from J, with 10 bases between. Germline CDR1 reads MDHEN; CDR2 reads SYDVKM. The CDR3 region has the DNA TGTGCCAGCAGTTCCGGTCAGCGCTATGGCTACACCTTC. It yields the protein CASSSGQRYGYTF.

J is TRBJ2-7 and V is TRBV2, with 7 bases fitting TRBD2. The germline V gene encodes CDR1 SNHLY and CDR2 FYNNEI. Trimming cost V 6 bases and J 5 bases; bases outside gene matches: 13. The CDR3 runs to 15 residues. The CDR3 region is CASRVGGGRSHEQYF. The CDR3 DNA sequence: TGTGCCAGCAGAGTGGGGGGGGGAAGGTCCCACGAGCAGTACTTC.

The rearrangement links TRBV23-1 to TRBJ2-5; possibly TRBD1 for D (5 bases). TRBV23-1 is labeled an ORF, and its function is uncertain. This CDR3 is built from 19 residues. Trimming shortened V by 2 bases and J by 2 bases, and 24 bases separated the two germline ends. CDR3 DNA sequence: TGCGCCAGCAGTCAAAGCCCGACGGACATACTCAACAAGCAAGAGACCCAGTACTTC. Its translation: CASSQSPTDILNKQETQYF.

This chain connects TRBV6-1 to TRBJ1-2; D is unresolved. Germline CDR1 and CDR2: MNHNS and SASEGT. This CDR3 has 14 amino acids. Trimming pared 3 bases from V and 4 bases from J, leaving 12 bases between. CDR3 amino acids: CASSDPGMTYGYTF. DNA for the CDR3: TGTGCCAGCAGTGACCCTGGGATGACCTATGGCTACACCTTC.

The chain has TRBV5-1 and TRBJ1-2; D is possibly TRBD1 (5 bases). V dropped 0 bases and J dropped 8 bases, with 11 bases sitting between them. This CDR3 region has 13 residues. CDR1 and CDR2 from the germline V gene are SGHRS and YFSETQ. This chain's CDR3 is CASSLAGRGGYTF. In DNA form, the CDR3 reads TGCGCCAGCAGCTTGGCAGGGAGAGGAGGCTACACCTTC. Full variable domain (rest looked up from reference TRBV5-1 and TRBJ1-2): KAGVTQTPRYLIKTRGQQVTLSCSPISGHRSVSWYQQTPGQGLQFLFEYFSETQRNKGNFPGRFSGRQFSNSRSEMNVSTLELGDSALYLCASSLAGRGGYTFGSGTRLTVV.

This clone was recorded a few times. The chain couples TRBV2 to TRBJ1-5; D not resolved. Germline CDR1 reads SNHLY; CDR2 reads FYNNEI. The CDR3 totals 14 residues. Between the trimmed V and J ends, which lost 3 bases and 0 bases, there was a span of 6 bases. Here the CDR3 reads CASSESNSNQPQHF. In nucleotides, the CDR3 is TGTGCCAGCAGTGAGAGTAATAGCAATCAGCCCCAGCATTTT.

This sequence joins TRBV30 and TRBJ1-5; D is undetermined. In germline, CDR1 is GTSNPN, CDR2 SVGIG (reference sequence). The CDR3 loop spans 12 amino acids. Trimming removed 0 bases at V and 6 bases at J, with 6 bases between. CDR3 amino acids: CAWSVGGQPQHF. The CDR3 DNA reads TGTGCCTGGAGTGTTGGTGGTCAGCCCCAGCATTTT.

This clone has just a few counts. The rearrangement uses TRBV11-3 and TRBJ2-3; tentatively, D is TRBD2 (6 bases). CDR1 and CDR2 from the germline V gene are SGHNT and YENEEA. Between the trimmed V and J ends, which lost 2 bases and 1 base, there was a span of 10 bases. The CDR3 sequence is 15 residues long. The CDR3, as DNA: TGTGCCAGCAGCTTATCCCCGGGGGGCACAGATACGCAGTATTTT. As protein: CASSLSPGGTDTQYF.